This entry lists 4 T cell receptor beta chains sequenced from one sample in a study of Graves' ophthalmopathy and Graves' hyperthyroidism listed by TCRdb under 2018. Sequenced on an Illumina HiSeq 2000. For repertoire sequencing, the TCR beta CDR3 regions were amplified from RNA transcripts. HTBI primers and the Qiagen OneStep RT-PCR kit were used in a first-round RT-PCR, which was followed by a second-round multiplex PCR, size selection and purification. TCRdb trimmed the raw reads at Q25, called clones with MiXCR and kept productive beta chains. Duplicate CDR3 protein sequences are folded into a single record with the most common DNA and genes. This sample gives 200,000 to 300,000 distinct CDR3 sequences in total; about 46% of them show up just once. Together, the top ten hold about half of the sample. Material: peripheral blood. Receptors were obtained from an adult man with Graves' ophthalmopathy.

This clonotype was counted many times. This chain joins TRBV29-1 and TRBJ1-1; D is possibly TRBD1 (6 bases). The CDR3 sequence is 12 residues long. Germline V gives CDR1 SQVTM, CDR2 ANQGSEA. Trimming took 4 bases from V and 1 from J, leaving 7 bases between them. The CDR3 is CSVAGANTEAFF. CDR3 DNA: TGCAGCGTTGCAGGGGCGAACACTGAAGCTTTCTTT.

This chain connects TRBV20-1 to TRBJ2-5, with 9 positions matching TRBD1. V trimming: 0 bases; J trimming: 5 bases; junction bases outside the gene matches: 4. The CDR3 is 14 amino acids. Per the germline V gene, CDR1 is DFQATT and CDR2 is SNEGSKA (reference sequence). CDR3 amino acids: CSARDIQGAETQYF. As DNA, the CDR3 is TGCAGTGCTAGAGATATACAGGGGGCTGAGACCCAGTACTTC.

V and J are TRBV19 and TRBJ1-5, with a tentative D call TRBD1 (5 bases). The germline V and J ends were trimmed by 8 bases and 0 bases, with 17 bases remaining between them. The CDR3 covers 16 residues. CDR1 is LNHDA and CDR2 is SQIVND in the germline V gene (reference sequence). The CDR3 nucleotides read TGTGCCAGTTCGGTCCGAGGGACGGCTAGCAATCAGCCCCAGCATTTT. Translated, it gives CASSVRGTASNQPQHF.

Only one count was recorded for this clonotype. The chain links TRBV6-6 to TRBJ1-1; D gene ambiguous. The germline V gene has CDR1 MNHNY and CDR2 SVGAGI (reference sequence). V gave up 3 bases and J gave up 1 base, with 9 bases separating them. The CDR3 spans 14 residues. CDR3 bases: TGTGCCAGCAGTTATTTCGCCTGGAACACTGAAGCTTTCTTT. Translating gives CASSYFAWNTEAFF.